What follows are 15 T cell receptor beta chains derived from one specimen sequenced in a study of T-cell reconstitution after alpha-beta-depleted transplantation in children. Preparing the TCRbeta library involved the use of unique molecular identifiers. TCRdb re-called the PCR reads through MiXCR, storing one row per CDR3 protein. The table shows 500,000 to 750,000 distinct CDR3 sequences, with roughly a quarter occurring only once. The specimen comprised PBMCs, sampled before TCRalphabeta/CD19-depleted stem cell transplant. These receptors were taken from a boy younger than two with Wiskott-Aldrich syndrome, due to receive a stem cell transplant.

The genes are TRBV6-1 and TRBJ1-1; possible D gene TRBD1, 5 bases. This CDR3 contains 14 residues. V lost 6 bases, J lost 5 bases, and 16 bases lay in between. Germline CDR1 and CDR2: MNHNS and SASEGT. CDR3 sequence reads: CASRVQGFVTEAFF. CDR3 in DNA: TGTGCCAGCAGAGTCCAGGGTTTTGTGACTGAAGCTTTCTTT.

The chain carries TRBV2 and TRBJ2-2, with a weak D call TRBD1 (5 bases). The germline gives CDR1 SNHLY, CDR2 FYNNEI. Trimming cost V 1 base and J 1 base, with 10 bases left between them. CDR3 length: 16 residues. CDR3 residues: CASSEGQGGNTGELFF. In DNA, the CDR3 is TGTGCCAGCAGTGAAGGCCAGGGTGGGAACACCGGGGAGCTGTTTTTT.

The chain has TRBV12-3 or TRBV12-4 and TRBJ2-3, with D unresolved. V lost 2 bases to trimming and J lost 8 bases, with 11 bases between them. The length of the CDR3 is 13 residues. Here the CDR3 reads CASSLIGRGTQYF. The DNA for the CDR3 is TGTGCCAGCAGTTTAATTGGCCGCGGTACGCAGTATTTT.

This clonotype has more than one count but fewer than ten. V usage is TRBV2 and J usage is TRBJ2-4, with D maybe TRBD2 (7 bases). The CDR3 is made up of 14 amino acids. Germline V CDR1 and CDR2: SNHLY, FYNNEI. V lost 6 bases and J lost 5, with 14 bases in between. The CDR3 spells CASRLRGAENIQYF. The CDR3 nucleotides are TGTGCCAGCAGGCTCCGGGGGGCAGAAAACATTCAGTACTTC.

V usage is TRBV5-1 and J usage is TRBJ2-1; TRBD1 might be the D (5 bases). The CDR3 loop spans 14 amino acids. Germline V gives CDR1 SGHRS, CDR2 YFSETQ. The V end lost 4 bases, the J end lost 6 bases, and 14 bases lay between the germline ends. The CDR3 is CASSLGAASNEQFF. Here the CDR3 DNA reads TGCGCCAGCAGCCTTGGGGCCGCCTCCAATGAGCAGTTCTTC.

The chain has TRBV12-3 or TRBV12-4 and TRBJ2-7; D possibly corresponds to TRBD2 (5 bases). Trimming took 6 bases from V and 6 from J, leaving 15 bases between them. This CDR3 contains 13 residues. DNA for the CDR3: TGTGCCAGCAGCCTCTTAGGAGGCGCCGAGCAGTACTTC. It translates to CASSLLGGAEQYF.

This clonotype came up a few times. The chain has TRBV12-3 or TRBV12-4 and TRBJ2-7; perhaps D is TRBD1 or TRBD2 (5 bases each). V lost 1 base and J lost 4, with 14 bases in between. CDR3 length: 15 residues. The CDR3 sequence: CASSLVGANDYEQYF. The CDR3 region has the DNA TGTGCCAGCAGTTTAGTCGGGGCCAACGATTACGAGCAGTACTTC.

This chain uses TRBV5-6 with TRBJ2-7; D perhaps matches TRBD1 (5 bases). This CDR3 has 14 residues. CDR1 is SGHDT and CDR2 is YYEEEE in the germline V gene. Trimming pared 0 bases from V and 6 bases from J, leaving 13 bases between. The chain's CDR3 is CASSLVGRVGEQYF. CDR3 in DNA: TGTGCCAGCAGCTTGGTCGGCAGGGTGGGCGAGCAGTACTTC.

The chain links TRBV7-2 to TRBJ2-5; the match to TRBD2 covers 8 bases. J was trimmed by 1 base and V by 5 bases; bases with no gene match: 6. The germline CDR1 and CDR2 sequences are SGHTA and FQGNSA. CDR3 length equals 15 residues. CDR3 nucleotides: TGTGCCAGCAGCCCCCTAGCGGGTTCCCAAGAGACCCAGTACTTC. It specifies CASSPLAGSQETQYF.

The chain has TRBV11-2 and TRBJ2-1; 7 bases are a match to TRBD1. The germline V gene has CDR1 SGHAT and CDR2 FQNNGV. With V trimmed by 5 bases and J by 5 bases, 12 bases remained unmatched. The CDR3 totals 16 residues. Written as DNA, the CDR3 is TGTGCCAGCAGCCCACAGGGGAGTAGCTTGAACAATGAGCAGTTCTTC. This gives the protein CASSPQGSSLNNEQFF.

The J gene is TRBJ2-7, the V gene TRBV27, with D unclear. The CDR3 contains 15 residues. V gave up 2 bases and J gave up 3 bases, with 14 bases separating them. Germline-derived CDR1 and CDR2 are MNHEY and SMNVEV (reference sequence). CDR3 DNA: TGTGCCAGCAGTTTAACACACATCAACCTCTACGAGCAGTACTTC. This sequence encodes CASSLTHINLYEQYF.

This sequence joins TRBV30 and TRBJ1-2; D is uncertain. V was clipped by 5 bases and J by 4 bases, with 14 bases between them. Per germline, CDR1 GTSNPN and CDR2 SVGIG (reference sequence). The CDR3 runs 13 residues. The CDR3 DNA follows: TGTGCCTGGCGGACGCATGCTTCCTATGGCTACACCTTC. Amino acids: CAWRTHASYGYTF. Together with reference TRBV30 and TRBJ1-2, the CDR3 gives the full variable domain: SQTIHQWPATLVQPVGSPLSLECTVEGTSNPNLYWYRQAAGRGLQLLFYSVGIGQISSEVPQNLSASRPQDRQFILSSKKLLLSDSGFYLCAWRTHASYGYTFGSGTRLTVV.

CDR3 in DNA: TGTGCCAGCAGTTACCCGACAGGGGATAACTATGGCTACACCTTC. Translation gives CASSYPTGDNYGYTF. The rearrangement links TRBV28 to TRBJ1-2; 8 bases fit TRBD1. CDR3 length: 15 residues. Germline CDR1 MDHEN, CDR2 SYDVKM. V lost 4 bases, J lost 1 base, and 5 bases stayed unmatched.

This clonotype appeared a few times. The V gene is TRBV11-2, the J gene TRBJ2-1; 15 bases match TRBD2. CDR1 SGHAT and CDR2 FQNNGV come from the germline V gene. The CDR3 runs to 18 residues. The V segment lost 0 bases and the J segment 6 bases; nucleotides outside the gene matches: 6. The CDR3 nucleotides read TGTGCCAGCAGCTTAGAGGGGGGACTAGCGGGAGGCTTCAATGAGCAGTTCTTC. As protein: CASSLEGGLAGGFNEQFF.

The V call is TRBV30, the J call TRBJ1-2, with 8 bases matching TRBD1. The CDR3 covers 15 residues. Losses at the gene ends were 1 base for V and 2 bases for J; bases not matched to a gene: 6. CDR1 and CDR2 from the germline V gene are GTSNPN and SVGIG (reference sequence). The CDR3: CAWSEAQGVNYGYTF. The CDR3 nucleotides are TGTGCCTGGAGTGAGGCACAGGGGGTGAACTATGGCTACACCTTC.